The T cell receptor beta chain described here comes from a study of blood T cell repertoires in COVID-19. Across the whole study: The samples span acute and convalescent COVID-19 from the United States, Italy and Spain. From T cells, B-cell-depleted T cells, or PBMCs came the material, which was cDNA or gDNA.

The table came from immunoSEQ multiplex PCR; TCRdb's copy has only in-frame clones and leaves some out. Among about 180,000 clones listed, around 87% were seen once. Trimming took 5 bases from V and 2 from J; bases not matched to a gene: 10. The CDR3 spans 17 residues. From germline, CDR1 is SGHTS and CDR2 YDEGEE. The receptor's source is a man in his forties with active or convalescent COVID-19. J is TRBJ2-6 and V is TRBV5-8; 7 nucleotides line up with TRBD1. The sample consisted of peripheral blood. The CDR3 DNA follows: TGTGCCAGCAGTTCGCTGACAGGGCAGGCTGGGGCCAACGTCCTGACTTTC. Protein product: CASSSLTGQAGANVLTF.